This T cell receptor (beta chain) was observed in a study of a mutant IDH1 vaccine in newly diagnosed glioma. For the study at large: Radiotherapy alone preceded vaccination by 4-6 weeks; alternatively, vaccination started with temozolomide cycles. The treated population exhibited a male proportion of roughly 60%, a female proportion of about 38%, and a mean age of roughly 39 years. Antecedent treatment encompassed radiotherapy, temozolomide, or their combination; the majority received both.

CDR1 GTSNPN and CDR2 SVGIG come from the germline V gene (reference sequence). The CDR3 length is 10 residues. V lost 1 base, J lost 13 bases, and 7 bases lay in between. This table comes from immunoSEQ multiplex PCR, and its TCRdb copy is limited to in-frame clones, with some not included. The table lists fewer than 40,000 clones, 56% of them singletons. The time point was: week 5, during vaccination. Doses comprised 300 ug of mutant IDH1 20-mer peptide each, plus topical imiquimod. This clone was counted a few times. What it binds is unknown. The receptor's source is a woman aged 18-29 years with glioma. The chain joins TRBV30 to TRBJ1-4, with D uncertain. The specimen comprised PBMCs, sampled from a glioma patient whose treatment included an IDH1 peptide vaccine. The CDR3 protein is CAWSGGRLFF. DNA of the CDR3: TGTGCCTGGAGTGGGGGTCGACTGTTTTTT.